This T cell receptor beta chain comes out of a study of human T cells and chemical hapten exposure. The time point here: pre-sensitization, week 0. Treatment here: therapeutic diphenylcyclopropenone sensitization with weekly scalp DPC. The total RNA was obtained from whole blood that was not fractionated. Blood was drawn before each patch test was applied. From the RACE reads, TCRdb called clonotypes with MiXCR, one entry per CDR3 protein. The profile covers 56,000 or so distinct CDR3 sequences, with approximately 9.7% appearing a single time and roughly a tenth taken by the ten largest. Per the germline V gene, CDR1 is MNHEY and CDR2 is SVGAGI. The CDR3 totals 15 residues. V shed 6 bases, J shed 6 bases, and the junction held 7 bases outside the gene matches. This clonotype was counted many times.

The chain combines TRBV6-5 with TRBJ1-5; 11 bases fit TRBD1. The starting material was whole blood, obtained in connection with sensitization to the hapten diphenylcyclopropenone (DPC). The sequence came from a woman under 40 with alopecia areata. Some clones in this sample may be carry-over from other donors' samples. CDR3 nucleotides: TGTGCCAGCAGAACTACCGGGACAGGGGGTCAGCCCCAGCATTTT. It codes for CASRTTGTGGQPQHF.